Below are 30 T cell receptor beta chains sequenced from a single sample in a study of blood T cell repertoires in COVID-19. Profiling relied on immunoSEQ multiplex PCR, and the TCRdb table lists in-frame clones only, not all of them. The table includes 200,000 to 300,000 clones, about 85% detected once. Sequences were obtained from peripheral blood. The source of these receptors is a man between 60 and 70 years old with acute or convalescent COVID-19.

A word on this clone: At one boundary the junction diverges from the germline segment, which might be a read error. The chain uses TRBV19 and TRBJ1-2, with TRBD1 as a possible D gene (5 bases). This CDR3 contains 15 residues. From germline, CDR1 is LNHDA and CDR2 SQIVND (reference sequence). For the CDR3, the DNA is TGTGCCAGTAGTCGATCCCCGGACATTAACTCTGGCTACACCTTC. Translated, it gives CASSRSPDINSGYTF.

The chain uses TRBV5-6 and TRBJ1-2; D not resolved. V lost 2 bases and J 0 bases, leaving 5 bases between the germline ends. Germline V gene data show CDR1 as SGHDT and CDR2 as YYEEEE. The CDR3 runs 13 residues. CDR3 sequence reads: CASSFSANYGYTF. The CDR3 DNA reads TGTGCCAGCAGCTTCTCAGCTAACTATGGCTACACCTTC. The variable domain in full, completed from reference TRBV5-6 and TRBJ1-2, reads DAGVTQSPTHLIKTRGQQVTLRCSPKSGHDTVSWYQQALGQGPQFIFQYYEEEERQRGNFPDRFSGHQFPNYSSELNVNALLLGDSALYLCASSFSANYGYTFGSGTRLTVV.

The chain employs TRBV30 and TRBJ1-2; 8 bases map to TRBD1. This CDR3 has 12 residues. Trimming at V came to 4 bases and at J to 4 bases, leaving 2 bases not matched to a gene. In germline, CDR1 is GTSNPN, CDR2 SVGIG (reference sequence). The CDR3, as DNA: TGTGCCTGGACAGGGGGCCCCTATGGCTACACCTTC. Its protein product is CAWTGGPYGYTF.

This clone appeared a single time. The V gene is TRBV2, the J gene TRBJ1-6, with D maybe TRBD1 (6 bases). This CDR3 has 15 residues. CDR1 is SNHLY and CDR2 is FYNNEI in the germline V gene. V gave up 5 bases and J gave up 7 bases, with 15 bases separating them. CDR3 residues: CASSLEGGGNSPLHF. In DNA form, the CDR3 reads TGTGCCAGCAGTCTGGAAGGGGGGGGCAATTCACCCCTCCACTTT.

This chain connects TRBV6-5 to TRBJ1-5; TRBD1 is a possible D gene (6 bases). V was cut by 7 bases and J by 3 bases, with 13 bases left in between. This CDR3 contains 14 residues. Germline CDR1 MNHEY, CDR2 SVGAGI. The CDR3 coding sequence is TGTGCCAGCAAGACCGGACAGCCCAATCAGCCCCAGCATTTT. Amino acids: CASKTGQPNQPQHF.

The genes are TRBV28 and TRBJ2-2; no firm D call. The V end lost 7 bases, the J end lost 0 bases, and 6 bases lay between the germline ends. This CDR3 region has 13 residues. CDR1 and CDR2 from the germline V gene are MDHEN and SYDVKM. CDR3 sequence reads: CASIGANTGELFF. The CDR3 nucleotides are TGTGCCAGCATCGGAGCGAACACCGGGGAGCTGTTTTTT. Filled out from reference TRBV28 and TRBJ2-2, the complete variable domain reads DVKVTQSSRYLVKRTGEKVFLECVQDMDHENMFWYRQDPGLGLRLIYFSYDVKMKEKGDIPEGYSVSREKKERFSLILESASTNQTSMYLCASIGANTGELFFGEGSRLTVL.

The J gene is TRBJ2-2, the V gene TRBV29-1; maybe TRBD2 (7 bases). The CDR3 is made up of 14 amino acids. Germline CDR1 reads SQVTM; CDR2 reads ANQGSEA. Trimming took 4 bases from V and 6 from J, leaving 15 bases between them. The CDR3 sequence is CSVGTGGGSGELFF. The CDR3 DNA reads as TGCAGCGTTGGTACGGGGGGCGGATCCGGGGAGCTGTTTTTT.

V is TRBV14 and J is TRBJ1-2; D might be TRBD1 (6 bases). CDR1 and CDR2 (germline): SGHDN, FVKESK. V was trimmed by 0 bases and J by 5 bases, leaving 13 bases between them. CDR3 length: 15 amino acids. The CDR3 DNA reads TGTGCCAGCAGCCAAGATGCCGGGACAATTTATGGCTACACCTTC. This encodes CASSQDAGTIYGYTF.

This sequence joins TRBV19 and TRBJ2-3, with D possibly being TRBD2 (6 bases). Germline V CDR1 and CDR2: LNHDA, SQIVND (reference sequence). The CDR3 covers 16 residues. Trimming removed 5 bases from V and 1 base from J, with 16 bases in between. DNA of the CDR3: TGTGCCAGTAGTCGACGAATAGCGGCTGGCACAGATACGCAGTATTTT. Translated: CASSRRIAAGTDTQYF.

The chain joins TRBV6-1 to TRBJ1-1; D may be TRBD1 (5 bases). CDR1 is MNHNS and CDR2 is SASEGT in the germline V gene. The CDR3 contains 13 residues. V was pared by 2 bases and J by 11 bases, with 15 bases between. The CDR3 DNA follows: TGTGCCAGCAGTGAACGGAGGGTGGGGGAGGCTTTCTTT. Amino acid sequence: CASSERRVGEAFF.

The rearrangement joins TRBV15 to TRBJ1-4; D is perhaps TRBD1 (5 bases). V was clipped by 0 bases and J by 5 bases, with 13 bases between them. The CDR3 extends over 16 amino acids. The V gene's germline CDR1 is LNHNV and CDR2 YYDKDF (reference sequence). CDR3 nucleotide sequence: TGTGCCACCAGCAGAGATGGTGGGACTGGGAATGAAAAACTGTTTTTT. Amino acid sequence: CATSRDGGTGNEKLFF.

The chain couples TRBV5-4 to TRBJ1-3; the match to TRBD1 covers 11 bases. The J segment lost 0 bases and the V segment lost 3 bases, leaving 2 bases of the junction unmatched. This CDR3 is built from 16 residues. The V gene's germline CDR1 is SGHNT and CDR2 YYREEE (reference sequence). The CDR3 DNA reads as TGTGCCAGCAGCTCGGGGACAGGGGGCTCTGGAAACACCATATATTTT. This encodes CASSSGTGGSGNTIYF.

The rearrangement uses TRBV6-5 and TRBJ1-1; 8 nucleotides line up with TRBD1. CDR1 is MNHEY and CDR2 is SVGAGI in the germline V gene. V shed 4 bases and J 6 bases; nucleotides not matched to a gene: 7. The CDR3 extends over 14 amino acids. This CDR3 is CASSSPGGISEAFF. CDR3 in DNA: TGTGCCAGCAGTTCCCCAGGGGGCATCTCTGAAGCTTTCTTT.

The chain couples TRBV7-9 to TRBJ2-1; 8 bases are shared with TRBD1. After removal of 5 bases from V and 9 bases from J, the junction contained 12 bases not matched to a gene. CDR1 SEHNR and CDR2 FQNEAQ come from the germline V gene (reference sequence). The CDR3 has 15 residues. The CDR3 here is CASSPMAGGAAEQFF. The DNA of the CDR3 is TGTGCCAGCAGCCCAATGGCAGGGGGCGCGGCTGAGCAGTTCTTC.

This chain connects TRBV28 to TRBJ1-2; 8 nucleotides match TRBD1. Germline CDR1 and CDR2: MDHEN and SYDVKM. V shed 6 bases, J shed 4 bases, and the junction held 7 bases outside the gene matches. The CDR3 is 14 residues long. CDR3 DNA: TGTGCCAGCAGCACCGGGACAGGCCCCTATGGCTACACCTTC. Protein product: CASSTGTGPYGYTF.

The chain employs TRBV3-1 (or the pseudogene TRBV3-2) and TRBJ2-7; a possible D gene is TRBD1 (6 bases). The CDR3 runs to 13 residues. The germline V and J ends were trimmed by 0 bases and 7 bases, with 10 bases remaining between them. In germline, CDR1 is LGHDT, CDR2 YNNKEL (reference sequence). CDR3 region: CASSQEGAREQYF. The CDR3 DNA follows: TGTGCCAGCAGCCAAGAGGGGGCAAGGGAGCAGTACTTC.

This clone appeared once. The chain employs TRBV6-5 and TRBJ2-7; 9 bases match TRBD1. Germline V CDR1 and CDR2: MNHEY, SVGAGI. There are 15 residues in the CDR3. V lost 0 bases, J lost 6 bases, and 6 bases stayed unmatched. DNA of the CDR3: TGTGCCAGCAGTTACTCGGGGGACAGGGTTTTCGAGCAGTACTTC. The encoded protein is CASSYSGDRVFEQYF.

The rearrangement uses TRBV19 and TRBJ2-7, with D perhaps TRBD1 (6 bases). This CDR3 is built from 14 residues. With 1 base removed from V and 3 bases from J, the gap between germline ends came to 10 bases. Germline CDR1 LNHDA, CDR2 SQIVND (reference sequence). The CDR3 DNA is TGTGCCAGTAGTATAGGCGCAGGGGACTACGAGCAGTACTTC. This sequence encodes CASSIGAGDYEQYF.

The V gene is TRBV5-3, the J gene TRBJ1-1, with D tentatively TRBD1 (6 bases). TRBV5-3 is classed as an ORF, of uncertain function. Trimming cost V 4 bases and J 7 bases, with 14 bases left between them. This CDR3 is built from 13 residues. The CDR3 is CARSVTGKSEAFF. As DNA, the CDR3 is TGTGCCAGAAGCGTTACAGGGAAAAGTGAAGCTTTCTTT.

The CDR3 nucleotides are TGTGCCAGCTCATCTACTCTTACAGGGGACAATGAGCAGTTCTTC. This translates into CASSSTLTGDNEQFF. The chain has TRBV18 and TRBJ2-1, with 7 bases matching TRBD1. The CDR3 extends over 15 amino acids. CDR1 is KGHSH and CDR2 is LQKENI in the germline V gene. Trimming removed 5 bases from V and 5 bases from J; junction bases left unmatched: 9.

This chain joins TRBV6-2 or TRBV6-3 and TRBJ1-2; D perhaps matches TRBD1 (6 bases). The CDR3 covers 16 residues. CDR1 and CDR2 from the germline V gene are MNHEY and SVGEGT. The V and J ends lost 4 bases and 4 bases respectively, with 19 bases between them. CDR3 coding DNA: TGTGCCAGCAGTTGGGTTGACAGGTGGATCTTCTATGGCTACACCTTC. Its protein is CASSWVDRWIFYGYTF.

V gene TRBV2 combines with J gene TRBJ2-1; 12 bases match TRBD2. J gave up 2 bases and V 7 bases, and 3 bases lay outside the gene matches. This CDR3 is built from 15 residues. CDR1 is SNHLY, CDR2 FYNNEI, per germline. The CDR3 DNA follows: TGTGCCAGCACCCGGACTAGCGGGGCCTACAATGAGCAGTTCTTC. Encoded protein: CASTRTSGAYNEQFF.

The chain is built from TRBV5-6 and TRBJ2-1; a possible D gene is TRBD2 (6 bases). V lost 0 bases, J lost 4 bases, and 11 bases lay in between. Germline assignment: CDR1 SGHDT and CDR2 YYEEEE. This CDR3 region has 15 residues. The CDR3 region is CASSLVLAEYNEQFF. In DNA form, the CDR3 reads TGTGCCAGCAGCTTGGTACTAGCCGAGTACAATGAGCAGTTCTTC.

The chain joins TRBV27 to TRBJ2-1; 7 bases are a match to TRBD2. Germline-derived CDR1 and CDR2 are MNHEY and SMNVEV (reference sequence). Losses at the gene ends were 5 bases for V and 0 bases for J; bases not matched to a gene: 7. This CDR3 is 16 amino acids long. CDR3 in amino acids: CASSPGAGSSYNEQFF. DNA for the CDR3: TGTGCCAGCAGTCCTGGAGCGGGGAGCTCCTACAATGAGCAGTTCTTC.

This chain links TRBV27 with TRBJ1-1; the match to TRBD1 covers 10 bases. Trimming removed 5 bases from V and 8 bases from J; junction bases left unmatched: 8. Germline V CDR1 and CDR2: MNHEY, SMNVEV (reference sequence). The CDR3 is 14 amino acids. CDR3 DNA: TGTGCCAGCAGTAGACAGGGGGCGTCTAAGGAAGCTTTCTTT. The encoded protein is CASSRQGASKEAFF.

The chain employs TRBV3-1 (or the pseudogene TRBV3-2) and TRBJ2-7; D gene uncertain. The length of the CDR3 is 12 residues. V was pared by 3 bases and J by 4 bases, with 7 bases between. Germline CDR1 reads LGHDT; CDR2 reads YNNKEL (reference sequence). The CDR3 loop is CASSQERYEQYF. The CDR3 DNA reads TGTGCCAGCAGCCAGGAGAGGTACGAGCAGTACTTC.

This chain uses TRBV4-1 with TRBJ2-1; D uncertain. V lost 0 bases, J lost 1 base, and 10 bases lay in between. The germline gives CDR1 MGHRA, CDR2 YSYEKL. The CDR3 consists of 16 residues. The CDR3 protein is CASSQDQVGSYNEQFF. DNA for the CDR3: TGCGCCAGCAGCCAAGATCAGGTCGGATCCTACAATGAGCAGTTCTTC.

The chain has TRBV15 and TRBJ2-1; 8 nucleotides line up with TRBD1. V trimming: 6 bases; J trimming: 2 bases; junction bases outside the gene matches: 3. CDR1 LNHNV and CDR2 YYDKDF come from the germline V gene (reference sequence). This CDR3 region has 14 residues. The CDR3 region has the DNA TGTGCCACCAGAGGACAGGGAGCCTACAATGAGCAGTTCTTC. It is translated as CATRGQGAYNEQFF. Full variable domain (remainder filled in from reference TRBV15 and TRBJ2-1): DAMVIQNPRYQVTQFGKPVTLSCSQTLNHNVMYWYQQKSSQAPKLLFHYYDKDFNNEADTPDNFQSRRPNTSFCFLDIRSPGLGDTAMYLCATRGQGAYNEQFFGPGTRLTVL.

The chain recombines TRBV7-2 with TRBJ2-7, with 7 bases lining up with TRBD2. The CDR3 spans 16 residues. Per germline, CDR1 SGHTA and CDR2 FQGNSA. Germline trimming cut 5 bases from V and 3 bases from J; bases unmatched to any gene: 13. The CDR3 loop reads CASSLQPSGELYEQYF. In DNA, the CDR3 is TGTGCCAGCAGCCTACAACCGAGCGGGGAGCTCTACGAGCAGTACTTC.

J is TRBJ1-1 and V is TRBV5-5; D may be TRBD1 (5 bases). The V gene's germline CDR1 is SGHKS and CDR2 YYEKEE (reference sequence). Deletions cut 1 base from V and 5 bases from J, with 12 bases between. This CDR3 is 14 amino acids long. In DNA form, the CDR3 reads TGTGCCAGCAGCTTGAAGTCTCGGGGGACTGAAGCTTTCTTT. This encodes CASSLKSRGTEAFF.